This T cell receptor beta chain was found in a study of blood T cell repertoires in COVID-19. Study details: The cDNA or gDNA used as material had been derived from T cells, B-cell-depleted T cells, or PBMCs.

CDR1 is SGHTS and CDR2 is YDEGEE in the germline V gene. Trimming took off 7 bases at V and 3 bases at J, with 16 bases between the two ends. The CDR3 contains 15 residues. The repertoire was sequenced with immunoSEQ multiplex PCR; TCRdb's copy has only in-frame clones and lacks some. The table has fewer than 400,000 clones, around four fifths seen once. The sequenced sample consisted of peripheral blood. The chain is built from TRBV5-8 and TRBJ1-4, with D perhaps TRBD1 (5 bases). The source is a young man with active or convalescent COVID-19. The CDR3 spells CASRRGVGANEKLFF. The DNA of the CDR3 is TGTGCCAGCCGCCGGGGGGTCGGGGCTAATGAAAAACTGTTTTTT.